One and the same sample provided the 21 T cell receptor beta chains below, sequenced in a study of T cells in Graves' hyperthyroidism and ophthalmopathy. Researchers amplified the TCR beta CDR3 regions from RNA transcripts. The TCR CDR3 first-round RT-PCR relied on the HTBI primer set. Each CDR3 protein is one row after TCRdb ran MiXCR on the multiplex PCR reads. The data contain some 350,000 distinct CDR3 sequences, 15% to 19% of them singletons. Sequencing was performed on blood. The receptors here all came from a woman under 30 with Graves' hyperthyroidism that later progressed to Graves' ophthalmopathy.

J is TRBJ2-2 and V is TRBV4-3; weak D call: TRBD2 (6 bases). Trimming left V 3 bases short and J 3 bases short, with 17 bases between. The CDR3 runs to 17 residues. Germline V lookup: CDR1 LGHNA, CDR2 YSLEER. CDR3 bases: TGCGCCAGCAGCCACAAGATCCGGACTACTCACACCGGGGAGCTGTTTTTT. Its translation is CASSHKIRTTHTGELFF.

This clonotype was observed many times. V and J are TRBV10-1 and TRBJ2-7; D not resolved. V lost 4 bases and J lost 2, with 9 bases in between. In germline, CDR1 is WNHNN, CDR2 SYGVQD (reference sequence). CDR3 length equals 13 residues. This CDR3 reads CASSGNLPYEQYF. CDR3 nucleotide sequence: TGCGCCAGCAGTGGGAACCTTCCCTACGAGCAGTACTTC.

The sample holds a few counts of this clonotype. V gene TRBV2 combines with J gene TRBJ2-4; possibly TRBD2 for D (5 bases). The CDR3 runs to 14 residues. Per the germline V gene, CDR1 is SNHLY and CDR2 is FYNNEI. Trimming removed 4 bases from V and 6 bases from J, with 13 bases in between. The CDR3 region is CASSGGRSGNIQYF. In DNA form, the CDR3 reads TGTGCCAGCAGTGGTGGGAGATCGGGAAACATTCAGTACTTC.

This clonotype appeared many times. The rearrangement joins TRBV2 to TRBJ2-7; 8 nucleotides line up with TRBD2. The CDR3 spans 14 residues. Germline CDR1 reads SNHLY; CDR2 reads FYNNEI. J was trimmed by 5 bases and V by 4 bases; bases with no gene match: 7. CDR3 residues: CASSGIAGINEQYF. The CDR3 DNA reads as TGTGCCAGCAGTGGGATAGCGGGAATCAACGAGCAGTACTTC. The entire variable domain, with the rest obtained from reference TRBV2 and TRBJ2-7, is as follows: EPEVTQTPSHQVTQMGQEVILRCVPISNHLYFYWYRQILGQKVEFLVSFYNNEISEKSEIFDDQFSVERPDGSNFTLKIRSTKLEDSAMYFCASSGIAGINEQYFGPGTRLTVT.

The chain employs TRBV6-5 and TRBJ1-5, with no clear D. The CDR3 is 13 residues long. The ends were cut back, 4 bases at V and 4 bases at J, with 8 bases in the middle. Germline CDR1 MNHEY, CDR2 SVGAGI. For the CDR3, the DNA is TGTGCCAGCAGTTCGGCATCTAATCAGCCCCAGCATTTT. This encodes CASSSASNQPQHF.

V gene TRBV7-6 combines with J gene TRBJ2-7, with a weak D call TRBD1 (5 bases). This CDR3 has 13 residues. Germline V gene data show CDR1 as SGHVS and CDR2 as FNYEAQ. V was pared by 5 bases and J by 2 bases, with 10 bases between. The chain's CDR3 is CASSTSGTYEQYF. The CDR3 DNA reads TGTGCCAGCAGCACCTCAGGGACCTACGAGCAGTACTTC.

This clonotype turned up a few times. The CDR3 region has the DNA TGCGCCAGCAGCTTGACGAGCTCCTATAATTCACCCCTCCACTTT. This translates into CASSLTSSYNSPLHF. This rearrangement joins TRBV5-1 to TRBJ1-6; D remains ambiguous. The germline V and J ends were trimmed by 1 base and 0 bases, with 5 bases remaining between them. Germline V gene data show CDR1 as SGHRS and CDR2 as YFSETQ. The CDR3 length is 15 residues.

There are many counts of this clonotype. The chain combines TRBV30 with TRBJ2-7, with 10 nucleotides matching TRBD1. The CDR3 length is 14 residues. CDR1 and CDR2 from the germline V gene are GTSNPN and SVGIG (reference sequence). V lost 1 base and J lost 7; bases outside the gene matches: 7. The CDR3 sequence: CAWSGRQGADEQYF. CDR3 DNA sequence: TGTGCCTGGAGTGGCCGACAGGGGGCGGATGAGCAGTACTTC.

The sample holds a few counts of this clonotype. CDR3 bases: TGTGCCAGCAGCCAATGGAGGAACACCGGGGAGCTGTTTTTT. This sequence encodes CASSQWRNTGELFF. The rearrangement uses TRBV14 and TRBJ2-2; D remains unclear. CDR1 is SGHDN, CDR2 FVKESK, per germline. The CDR3 is 14 residues long. V lost 2 bases and J lost 1, with 5 bases in between.

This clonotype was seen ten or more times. CDR3 sequence reads: CASSLESGGELFF. The CDR3 coding sequence is TGTGCCAGCAGCTTAGAGTCGGGCGGGGAGCTGTTTTTT. The chain combines TRBV7-2 with TRBJ2-2; D is unclear. CDR1 is SGHTA, CDR2 FQGNSA, per germline. The CDR3 loop spans 13 amino acids. V lost 1 base to trimming and J lost 7 bases, with 7 bases between them.

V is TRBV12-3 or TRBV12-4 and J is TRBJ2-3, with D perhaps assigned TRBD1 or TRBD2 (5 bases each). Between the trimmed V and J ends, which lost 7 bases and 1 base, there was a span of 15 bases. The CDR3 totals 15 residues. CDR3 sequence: CASIRGAGGTDTQYF. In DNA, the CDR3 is TGTGCCAGCATCCGAGGGGCGGGCGGCACAGATACGCAGTATTTT.

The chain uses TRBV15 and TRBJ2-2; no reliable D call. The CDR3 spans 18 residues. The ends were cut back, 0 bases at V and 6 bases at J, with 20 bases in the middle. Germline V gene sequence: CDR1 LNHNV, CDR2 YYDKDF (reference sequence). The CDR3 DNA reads TGTGCCACCAGCAGAGATCAACGGCGAAGTTTTAAGTCCGGGGAGCTGTTTTTT. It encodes CATSRDQRRSFKSGELFF.

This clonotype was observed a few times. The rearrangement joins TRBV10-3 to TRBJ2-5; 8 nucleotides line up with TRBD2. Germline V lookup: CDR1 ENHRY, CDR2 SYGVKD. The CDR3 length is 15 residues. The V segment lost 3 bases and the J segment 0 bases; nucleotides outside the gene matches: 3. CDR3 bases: TGTGCCATCAGTGATGGCGGGAGGTACCAAGAGACCCAGTACTTC. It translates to CAISDGGRYQETQYF.

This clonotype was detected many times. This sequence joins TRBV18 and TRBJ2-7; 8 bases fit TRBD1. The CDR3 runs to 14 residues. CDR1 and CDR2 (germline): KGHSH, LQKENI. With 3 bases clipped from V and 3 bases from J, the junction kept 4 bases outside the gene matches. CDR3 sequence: CASSPPDRVYEQYF. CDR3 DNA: TGTGCCAGCTCACCGCCGGACAGGGTCTACGAGCAGTACTTC.

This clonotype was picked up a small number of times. The CDR3 coding sequence is TGTGCCAGCAGCCCAAACAGGGGATACAATGAGCAGTTCTTC. It specifies CASSPNRGYNEQFF. The rearrangement links TRBV6-2 or TRBV6-3 to TRBJ2-1, with 7 bases fitting TRBD1. The germline V gene encodes CDR1 MNHEY and CDR2 SVGEGT. The CDR3 sequence is 14 residues long. The J segment lost 4 bases and the V segment lost 6 bases, leaving 6 bases of the junction unmatched.

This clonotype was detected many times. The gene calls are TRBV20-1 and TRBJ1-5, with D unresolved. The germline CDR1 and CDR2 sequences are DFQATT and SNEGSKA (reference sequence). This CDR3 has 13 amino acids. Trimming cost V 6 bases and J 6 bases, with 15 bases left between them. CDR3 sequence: CSAPGPSGQPQHF. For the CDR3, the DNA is TGCAGTGCCCCCGGACCCTCGGGTCAGCCCCAGCATTTT.

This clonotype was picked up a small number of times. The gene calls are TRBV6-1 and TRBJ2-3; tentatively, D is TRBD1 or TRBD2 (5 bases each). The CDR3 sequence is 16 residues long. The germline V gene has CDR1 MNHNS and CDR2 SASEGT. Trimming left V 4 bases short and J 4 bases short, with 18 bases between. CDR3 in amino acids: CASSGEGSSSSDTQYF. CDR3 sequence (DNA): TGTGCCAGCAGTGGAGAGGGGTCGAGCAGTTCAGATACGCAGTATTTT.

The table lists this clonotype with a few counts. Written as DNA, the CDR3 is TGTGCCACCAGCAGAGAATGGACAGGGGCACGATCTAGCAATCAGCCCCAGCATTTT. It codes for CATSREWTGARSSNQPQHF. The chain is built from TRBV15 and TRBJ1-5, with 9 positions matching TRBD1. Germline values: CDR1 LNHNV, CDR2 YYDKDF (reference sequence). The CDR3 loop spans 19 amino acids. Trimming cost V 0 bases and J 0 bases; bases outside gene matches: 9.

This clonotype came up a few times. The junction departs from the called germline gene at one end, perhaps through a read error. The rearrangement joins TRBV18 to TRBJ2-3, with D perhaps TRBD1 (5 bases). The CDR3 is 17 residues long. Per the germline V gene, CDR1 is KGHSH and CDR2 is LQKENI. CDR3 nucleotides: TGTGCCAGCCCACCGGGCAGGGCCGAAATAAACACAGATACGCAGTATTTT. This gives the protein CASPPGRAEINTDTQYF.

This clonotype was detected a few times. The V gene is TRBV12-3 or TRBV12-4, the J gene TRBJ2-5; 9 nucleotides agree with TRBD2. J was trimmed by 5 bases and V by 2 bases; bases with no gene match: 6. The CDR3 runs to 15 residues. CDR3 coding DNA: TGTGCCAGCAGTTTATGGTTAGCGGGAGAGGAGACCCAGTACTTC. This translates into CASSLWLAGEETQYF.

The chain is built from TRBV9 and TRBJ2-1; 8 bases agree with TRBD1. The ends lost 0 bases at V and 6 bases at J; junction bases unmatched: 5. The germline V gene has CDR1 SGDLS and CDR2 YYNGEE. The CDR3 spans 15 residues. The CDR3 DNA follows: TGTGCCAGCAGCGTAGCAGGGGGCCGACTCAATGAGCAGTTCTTC. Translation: CASSVAGGRLNEQFF.